The 2 T cell receptor beta chains given below trace back to one sample, sequenced in a study of cytomegalovirus exposure and HLA in healthy donors. The PCR ran on 60 Vbeta and 13 Jbeta primers. The table came from immunoSEQ multiplex PCR; TCRdb's copy has only in-frame clones and leaves some out. Here the sample spans roughly 130,000 clones, around 80% being singletons. Source material: PBMCs. The receptors stem from a woman between 50 and 59 years old in good health and CMV-seropositive.

The V and J genes are TRBV19 and TRBJ1-1, with a tentative D call TRBD1 (5 bases). Per germline, CDR1 LNHDA and CDR2 SQIVND (reference sequence). Trimming removed 3 bases from V and 11 bases from J, with 10 bases in between. The CDR3 has 11 amino acids. The CDR3 DNA sequence: TGTGCCAGTAGTATCGGGGGGAAGGCTTTCTTT. Encoded protein: CASSIGGKAFF. Full variable domain (outside the CDR3, taken from reference TRBV19 and TRBJ1-1): DGGITQSPKYLFRKEGQNVTLSCEQNLNHDAMYWYRQDPGQGLRLIYYSQIVNDFQKGDIAEGYSVSREKKESFPLTVTSAQKNPTAFYLCASSIGGKAFFGQGTRLTVV.

The V gene is TRBV19, the J gene TRBJ1-3; D may be TRBD1 (6 bases). The CDR3 loop spans 15 amino acids. Trimming removed 7 bases at V and 0 bases at J, with 13 bases between. In germline, CDR1 is LNHDA, CDR2 SQIVND (reference sequence). The CDR3 DNA is TGTGCCAGTACTCGGGACAAACCCTCTGGAAACACCATATATTTT. It specifies CASTRDKPSGNTIYF.